The next 13 T cell receptor beta chains were all read from a single sample in a study of radiation and T cells in renal cell carcinoma. Profiling relied on immunoSEQ multiplex PCR, and the TCRdb table lists in-frame clones only, not all of them. This sample has tens of thousands of clones; 65% to 85% occur once, and the top ten carry 5% to 6.5%. Regarding time point: baseline pretreatment blood. Treatment: 15 Gy SBRT to primary tumor, nephrectomy 4 weeks later. Specimen: blood, collected from a patient whose treatment included radiotherapy and nephrectomy. The receptors derive from a man aged 60 to 75 with renal cell carcinoma.

This clone is a singleton in its sample. The CDR3 sequence: CASSPLVNYGYTF. The CDR3 DNA reads TGTGCCAGCAGCCCTTTGGTTAACTATGGCTACACCTTC. V and J are TRBV16 and TRBJ1-2; no clear D. The CDR3 spans 13 residues. V lost 4 bases and J lost 1, with 7 bases in between. The germline V gene encodes CDR1 KGHSY and CDR2 FQNENV. The full variable domain, in which reference TRBV16 and TRBJ1-2 provide the parts outside the CDR3, is GEEVAQTPKHLVRGEGQKAKLYCAPIKGHSYVFWYQQVLKNEFKFLISFQNENVFDETGMPKERFSAKCLPNSPCSLEIQATKLEDSAVYFCASSPLVNYGYTFGSGTRLTVV.

This clone has more than one count but fewer than ten. The rearrangement joins TRBV11-2 to TRBJ2-3; D uncertain. Germline CDR1 reads SGHAT; CDR2 reads FQNNGV. The CDR3 has 13 residues. The V end was cut by 7 bases, the J end by 1 base, with 9 bases between. The CDR3 loop is CASMVPGTDTQYF. In DNA form, the CDR3 reads TGTGCCAGCATGGTACCTGGCACAGATACGCAGTATTTT.

The genes are TRBV29-1 and TRBJ1-1, with D uncertain. Trimming stripped 7 bases from V and 5 bases from J, with 17 bases between. Germline CDR1 reads SQVTM; CDR2 reads ANQGSEA. This CDR3 is 13 amino acids long. The CDR3 DNA reads TGCAGCGCCCTGGGGTCCAGTTTTACTGAAGCTTTCTTT. Translated: CSALGSSFTEAFF.

J is TRBJ2-7 and V is TRBV2; D may be TRBD2 (6 bases). This CDR3 comprises 12 residues. The V gene lost 7 bases and the J gene lost 2 bases, with 9 bases spanning the gap. Germline V gene sequence: CDR1 SNHLY, CDR2 FYNNEI. The CDR3 here is CASKEGPYEQYF. Here the CDR3 DNA reads TGTGCCAGCAAGGAGGGGCCCTACGAGCAGTACTTC.

This clone has a single count. The chain uses TRBV2 and TRBJ2-3; D is unclear. The V end was cut by 6 bases, the J end by 2 bases, with 3 bases between. The germline V gene has CDR1 SNHLY and CDR2 FYNNEI. This CDR3 has 11 amino acids. CDR3 residues: CASSFTDTQYF. In DNA, the CDR3 is TGTGCCAGCAGCTTCACAGATACGCAGTATTTT.

The table lists this clone with a few counts. This chain joins TRBV7-2 and TRBJ2-3; the match to TRBD2 covers 10 bases. Germline values: CDR1 SGHTA, CDR2 FQGNSA. CDR3 length: 14 amino acids. V shed 9 bases and J 5 bases; nucleotides not matched to a gene: 8. Written as DNA, the CDR3 is TGTGCCAGTTCTAGCGGGAGCCGCGGAGATACGCAGTATTTT. Translated, it gives CASSSGSRGDTQYF.

The chain links TRBV19 to TRBJ2-1; D might be TRBD2 (5 bases). V lost 6 bases and J 0 bases, leaving 12 bases between the germline ends. The length of the CDR3 is 15 residues. From germline, CDR1 is LNHDA and CDR2 SQIVND (reference sequence). CDR3 in DNA: TGTGCCAGTAGAAATAGCGCGAGCTCCTACAATGAGCAGTTCTTC. Protein sequence: CASRNSASSYNEQFF.

This chain uses TRBV27 with TRBJ2-7; 11 bases align to TRBD1. With V trimmed by 5 bases and J by 3 bases, 6 bases remained unmatched. The CDR3 runs to 15 residues. The germline gives CDR1 MNHEY, CDR2 SMNVEV (reference sequence). The CDR3 bases are TGTGCCAGCAGTCCGTCCGGGACAGGGGGCTACGAGCAGTACTTC. It encodes CASSPSGTGGYEQYF.

The chain is built from TRBV29-1 and TRBJ1-1; TRBD1 matches 10 bases. The CDR3 extends over 13 amino acids. The trim removed 6 bases at V and 1 base at J, leaving 2 bases unmatched. CDR1 and CDR2 (germline): SQVTM, ANQGSEA. CDR3 sequence (DNA): TGCAGCGTCCGACAGGGGGCGAACACTGAAGCTTTCTTT. It translates to CSVRQGANTEAFF. The full variable domain, with the rest looked up from reference TRBV29-1 and TRBJ1-1, is SAVISQKPSRDICQRGTSLTIQCQVDSQVTMMFWYRQQPGQSLTLIATANQGSEATYESGFVIDKFPISRPNLTFSTLTVSNMSPEDSSIYLCSVRQGANTEAFFGQGTRLTVV.

This chain uses TRBV11-3 with TRBJ1-1; D unresolved. V lost 2 bases and J lost 2, with 18 bases in between. The CDR3 loop spans 17 amino acids. Germline-derived CDR1 and CDR2 are SGHNT and YENEEA. DNA for the CDR3: TGTGCCAGCAGCTTACCGACTGGACCGGCCCCAAACACTGAAGCTTTCTTT. Protein: CASSLPTGPAPNTEAFF.

The V call is TRBV5-8, the J call TRBJ1-2; TRBD1 might be the D (6 bases). Germline V gene lookup returns CDR1 SGHTS and CDR2 YDEGEE. The V and J ends lost 8 bases and 6 bases respectively, with 17 bases between them. This CDR3 has 13 amino acids. The DNA for the CDR3 is TGTGCCAGTAGAGGACGGGGGCAGAATGGCTACACCTTC. This encodes CASRGRGQNGYTF.

The chain employs TRBV5-4 and TRBJ2-1; 12 positions match TRBD2. The length of the CDR3 is 18 residues. Germline values: CDR1 SGHNT, CDR2 YYREEE (reference sequence). J lost 5 bases, V lost 1 base, and 10 bases had no gene match. The CDR3 protein is CASSLPYGGLAGDNEQFF. Written as DNA, the CDR3 is TGTGCCAGCAGCTTGCCCTATGGGGGACTAGCGGGCGACAATGAGCAGTTCTTC.

The chain has TRBV27 and TRBJ2-5; TRBD1 might be the D (6 bases). The V gene's germline CDR1 is MNHEY and CDR2 SMNVEV (reference sequence). Trimming removed 0 bases from V and 5 bases from J, with 13 bases in between. The CDR3 sequence is 15 residues long. The DNA of the CDR3 is TGTGCCAGCAGTTTATCGCATTACAGGGACGAGACCCAGTACTTC. Its protein product is CASSLSHYRDETQYF.